Detailed here is one T cell receptor (beta chain). The antigen is unknown. This sample was included in a study of cytomegalovirus exposure and HLA in healthy donors. Overall study results and limits: Roughly even sequencing depth across donors was the assumption behind the presence/absence analyses. TCR beta chains associated with HLA were, in a later analysis, more clonally expanded than equally common others. In a later analysis, TCR beta V- and J-gene trimming was associated with a missense DCLRE1C variant. It was about 150 TCR beta chains that were listed as cytomegalovirus-associated.

The PCR contained 60 Vbeta and 13 Jbeta primers. Generated by immunoSEQ multiplex PCR, the TCRdb table keeps only in-frame clones and is missing some. The sample gives approximately 170,000 clones, about 85% of which show up once; under 5% is in the top ten. The sample was PBMCs. The clonotype originates from a woman between 45 and 65 years old in good health and CMV-seropositive.

The CDR3 protein is CASSGGQGFYTDTQYF. CDR3 DNA sequence: TGTGCCAGTAGTGGGGGACAAGGCTTTTACACAGATACGCAGTATTTT. The gene calls are TRBV19 and TRBJ2-3, with D perhaps matching TRBD1 (6 bases). This CDR3 has 16 residues. The germline V and J ends were trimmed by 5 bases and 2 bases, with 17 bases remaining between them. From germline, CDR1 is LNHDA and CDR2 SQIVND (reference sequence).